The 25 T cell receptor beta chains listed next were all sequenced from one sample in a study of blood T cell repertoires in COVID-19. Some clones are missing from TCRdb's copy, which holds only in-frame ones; the method was immunoSEQ multiplex PCR. The sample contains under 65,000 clones, roughly 90% of which appear only once. Sequencing was carried out using peripheral blood. These receptors were obtained from an elderly man in a cohort sampled during active COVID-19.

This chain connects TRBV27 to TRBJ1-4; D gene uncertain. This CDR3 is 13 amino acids long. Trimming left V 6 bases short and J 7 bases short, with 12 bases between. CDR1 is MNHEY, CDR2 SMNVEV, per germline (reference sequence). CDR3 in amino acids: CASSPREGEKLFF. The CDR3 DNA sequence: TGTGCCAGCAGCCCGAGGGAGGGTGAAAAACTGTTTTTT. Complete variable domain (other parts from reference TRBV27 and TRBJ1-4): EAQVTQNPRYLITVTGKKLTVTCSQNMNHEYMSWYRQDPGLGLRQIYYSMNVEVTDKGDVPEGYKVSRKEKRNFPLILESPSPNQTSLYFCASSPREGEKLFFGSGTQLSVL.

This chain joins TRBV5-1 and TRBJ2-5, with 11 bases matching TRBD2. Germline V gene lookup returns CDR1 SGHRS and CDR2 YFSETQ. The V and J ends lost 4 bases and 4 bases, in that order; junction bases with no gene match: 3. The CDR3 is 14 amino acids. In DNA, the CDR3 is TGCGCCAGCAGCAGCGGGACTAGCGGAGAGACCCAGTACTTC. Amino acids: CASSSGTSGETQYF.

V usage is TRBV3-1 (or the pseudogene TRBV3-2) and J usage is TRBJ2-1, with D perhaps TRBD2 (5 bases). Germline assignment: CDR1 LGHDT and CDR2 YNNKEL (reference sequence). The CDR3 spans 14 residues. The V end lost 4 bases, the J end lost 9 bases, and 16 bases lay between the germline ends. This CDR3 reads CASSRSTSSTEQFF. In DNA, the CDR3 is TGTGCCAGCAGCCGATCCACTAGTTCTACTGAGCAGTTCTTC.

This chain links TRBV6-5 with TRBJ2-7, with D possibly being TRBD1 (6 bases). Between the trimmed V and J ends, which lost 0 bases and 4 bases, there was a span of 13 bases. The CDR3 has 15 residues. Germline-derived CDR1 and CDR2 are MNHEY and SVGAGI. CDR3 amino acids: CASSYSNRDGYEQYF. CDR3 DNA sequence: TGTGCCAGCAGTTACTCGAACAGGGATGGGTACGAGCAGTACTTC.

The chain joins TRBV7-9 to TRBJ2-7, with a tentative D call TRBD1 (6 bases). Looked up from germline, CDR1 is SEHNR and CDR2 is FQNEAQ (reference sequence). The CDR3 totals 15 residues. V was cut by 8 bases and J by 0 bases, with 17 bases left in between. DNA for the CDR3: TGTGCCAGCTCCCCCCCCACAGGGTACTCCTACGAGCAGTACTTC. The encoded protein is CASSPPTGYSYEQYF.

The chain is built from TRBV3-1 (or the pseudogene TRBV3-2) and TRBJ1-3; D not certain. With 0 bases removed from V and 0 bases from J, the gap between germline ends came to 15 bases. The CDR3 is made up of 18 amino acids. Germline values: CDR1 LGHDT, CDR2 YNNKEL (reference sequence). The CDR3 DNA follows: TGTGCCAGCAGCCAAGATGGCGCGGGCCTGAGCTCTGGAAACACCATATATTTT. It codes for CASSQDGAGLSSGNTIYF.

This clone has a single count. The chain combines TRBV7-2 with TRBJ2-1, with D unresolved. Trimming left V 6 bases short and J 9 bases short, with 15 bases between. The CDR3 contains 13 residues. The germline V gene has CDR1 SGHTA and CDR2 FQGNSA. CDR3 coding DNA: TGTGCCAGCAGTACCGGTCGGAGCCTTGAGCAGTTCTTC. It specifies CASSTGRSLEQFF.

This sequence joins TRBV6-5 and TRBJ1-2; D possibly corresponds to TRBD1 (5 bases). The germline CDR1 and CDR2 sequences are MNHEY and SVGAGI. The CDR3 runs to 13 residues. With 6 bases removed from V and 6 bases from J, the gap between germline ends came to 14 bases. CDR3 amino acids: CASRKGMDDGYTF. CDR3 nucleotide sequence: TGTGCCAGCAGGAAGGGGATGGATGATGGCTACACCTTC.

V is TRBV11-2 and J is TRBJ2-3; 9 bases match TRBD2. CDR3 size: 18 residues. Germline CDR1 is SGHAT and CDR2 is FQNNGV. Germline trimming cut 5 bases from V and 7 bases from J; bases unmatched to any gene: 19. CDR3 region: CASSPTLGWGGRGNTQYF. CDR3 nucleotide sequence: TGTGCCAGCAGCCCCACCTTGGGGTGGGGCGGGAGGGGAAATACGCAGTATTTT.

The CDR3 spells CASGETGGRFGYTF. The CDR3 DNA reads TGTGCCAGCGGCGAGACAGGGGGCCGGTTTGGCTACACCTTC. This chain connects TRBV6-5 to TRBJ1-2, with TRBD1 matching 10 bases. This CDR3 spans 14 amino acids. CDR1 MNHEY and CDR2 SVGAGI come from the germline V gene. Unmatched junction bases numbered 10, after V lost 8 bases and J lost 7 bases.

The V and J genes are TRBV4-3 and TRBJ2-1; possible D gene TRBD1, 5 bases. CDR3 length equals 15 residues. Germline V gene data show CDR1 as LGHNA and CDR2 as YSLEER. V dropped 0 bases and J dropped 2 bases, with 8 bases sitting between them. The CDR3 DNA sequence: TGCGCCAGCAGCCAAGAATTGACAGCCTACAATGAGCAGTTCTTC. This translates into CASSQELTAYNEQFF.

This chain links TRBV7-2 with TRBJ1-3, with D maybe TRBD1 (5 bases). Deletions cut 4 bases from V and 4 bases from J, with 17 bases between. In germline, CDR1 is SGHTA, CDR2 FQGNSA. This CDR3 region has 16 residues. The CDR3 DNA follows: TGTGCCAGCAGCTCCCAAGGTGGGGCTGGGGGAAACACCATATATTTT. Its translation: CASSSQGGAGGNTIYF.

The chain employs TRBV5-1 and TRBJ2-3, with 12 bases aligning to TRBD2. The CDR3 covers 17 residues. Trimming took 0 bases from V and 1 from J; bases not matched to a gene: 3. The germline gives CDR1 SGHRS, CDR2 YFSETQ. In DNA form, the CDR3 reads TGCGCCAGCAGCTTGGTGGCTAGCGGGAGGGGCACAGATACGCAGTATTTT. This encodes CASSLVASGRGTDTQYF.

The V and J genes are TRBV9 and TRBJ1-1; TRBD1 matches 9 bases. The CDR3 spans 15 residues. Trimming removed 3 bases from V and 5 bases from J; junction bases left unmatched: 8. Germline lookup yields CDR1 SGDLS and CDR2 YYNGEE. The CDR3 coding sequence is TGTGCCAGCAGCGCTCGACAGGGGGGAGTTACTGAAGCTTTCTTT. Translated, it gives CASSARQGGVTEAFF.

This chain's CDR3 is CSVQRTGGWGELFF. The CDR3 DNA reads as TGCAGCGTCCAGAGGACAGGGGGCTGGGGGGAGCTGTTTTTT. This rearrangement joins TRBV29-1 to TRBJ2-2; 11 nucleotides agree with TRBD1. Germline V CDR1 and CDR2: SQVTM, ANQGSEA. Trimming took 6 bases from V and 8 from J; bases not matched to a gene: 8. CDR3 length equals 14 residues.

This chain uses TRBV3-1 (or the pseudogene TRBV3-2) with TRBJ2-1; 12 positions match TRBD2. Germline CDR1 is LGHDT and CDR2 is YNNKEL (reference sequence). The CDR3 is 17 residues long. J lost 2 bases, V lost 0 bases, and 2 bases had no gene match. The CDR3 DNA sequence: TGTGCCAGCAGCCAAGAGTGGACTAGCGGGGCCTACAATGAGCAGTTCTTC. As protein: CASSQEWTSGAYNEQFF.

The chain employs TRBV18 and TRBJ1-1; 8 bases match TRBD1. The CDR3 is 17 amino acids. The trim removed 3 bases at V and 1 base at J, leaving 10 bases unmatched. The germline CDR1 and CDR2 sequences are KGHSH and LQKENI. The CDR3 DNA reads as TGTGCCAGCTCACCCCGCGGACAGGGAATTGGGAACACTGAAGCTTTCTTT. Its protein product is CASSPRGQGIGNTEAFF.

The chain uses TRBV10-1 and TRBJ2-1; D ambiguous. The ends were cut back, 2 bases at V and 7 bases at J, with 9 bases in the middle. The CDR3 runs to 13 residues. Germline V gene sequence: CDR1 WNHNN, CDR2 SYGVQD (reference sequence). The CDR3 sequence: CASSERTWNEQFF. In DNA, the CDR3 is TGCGCCAGCAGTGAGAGAACTTGGAATGAGCAGTTCTTC.

DNA for the CDR3: TGTGCCAGTAGGTTGGGACAGGGGAATGAAAAACTGTTTTTT. It codes for CASRLGQGNEKLFF. The chain links TRBV19 to TRBJ1-4, with 10 bases aligning to TRBD1. The junction had 3 bases not matched to a gene; V was cut back by 6 bases and J by 5 bases. Germline V gives CDR1 LNHDA, CDR2 SQIVND (reference sequence). There are 14 residues in the CDR3.

The V gene is TRBV18, the J gene TRBJ2-2; TRBD2 is a possible D gene (5 bases). The CDR3 is 16 amino acids. Deletions cut 5 bases from V and 7 bases from J, with 20 bases between. Germline V lookup: CDR1 KGHSH, CDR2 LQKENI. Here the CDR3 reads CASSKIGVITNGELFF. Here the CDR3 DNA reads TGTGCCAGCTCAAAGATCGGGGTCATCACGAACGGGGAGCTGTTTTTT.

J is TRBJ2-3 and V is TRBV6-6; 7 bases are a match to TRBD2. The CDR3 has 15 residues. V shed 7 bases, J shed 3 bases, and the junction held 10 bases outside the gene matches. The germline gives CDR1 MNHNY, CDR2 SVGAGI (reference sequence). In nucleotides, the CDR3 is TGTGCCAGCATCCGTAGGGAGGGCCAAACAGATACGCAGTATTTT. This encodes CASIRREGQTDTQYF.

The chain employs TRBV5-6 and TRBJ1-1; 8 nucleotides agree with TRBD1. From germline, CDR1 is SGHDT and CDR2 YYEEEE. CDR3 length: 14 residues. J lost 4 bases, V lost 4 bases, and 6 bases had no gene match. CDR3 in DNA: TGTGCCAGCAGCACAACAGGGGGGGGCACTGAAGCTTTCTTT. Residues: CASSTTGGGTEAFF.

This chain connects TRBV5-1 to TRBJ1-1; tentative D call: TRBD1 (6 bases). The CDR3 consists of 17 residues. The V and J ends lost 1 base and 0 bases respectively, with 16 bases between them. Germline loops: CDR1 SGHRS, CDR2 YFSETQ. DNA of the CDR3: TGCGCCAGCAGCTTGTTTGGGCCAGGGGCTATGAACACTGAAGCTTTCTTT. It specifies CASSLFGPGAMNTEAFF.

This rearrangement joins TRBV30 to TRBJ2-7, with a tentative D call TRBD2 (6 bases). Germline CDR1 is GTSNPN and CDR2 is SVGIG (reference sequence). This CDR3 comprises 14 residues. V shed 3 bases and J shed 3 bases, with 15 bases lying between them. In DNA form, the CDR3 reads TGTGCCTGGAGCGCCCCCCCGGGACTCTACGAGCAGTACTTC. Translated: CAWSAPPGLYEQYF. The full variable domain, rest sourced from reference TRBV30 and TRBJ2-7, is SQTIHQWPATLVQPVGSPLSLECTVEGTSNPNLYWYRQAAGRGLQLLFYSVGIGQISSEVPQNLSASRPQDRQFILSSKKLLLSDSGFYLCAWSAPPGLYEQYFGPGTRLTVT.

The genes are TRBV4-1 and TRBJ1-3, with D tentatively TRBD1 (5 bases). Germline V gives CDR1 MGHRA, CDR2 YSYEKL. Trimming left V 2 bases short and J 0 bases short, with 11 bases between. This CDR3 spans 16 amino acids. The CDR3 DNA is TGCGCCAGCAGCCAACAGGACACCTACTCTGGAAACACCATATATTTT. It codes for CASSQQDTYSGNTIYF.